One and the same sample provided the 12 T cell receptor beta chains below, sequenced in a study of CD8+CD57+ T cells in acquired aplastic anemia. The template for TCR beta VDJ and CDR3 sequence profiling was genomic DNA. TCRdb processed the reads anew with MiXCR; each CDR3 protein has one entry. The table lists about 400,000 distinct CDR3 sequences, roughly 68% of them singletons. The sample consisted of sorted CD4+, CD8+, or CD8+CD57+ T cells (not recorded which) from PBMCs. Receptors originate from a human donor in good health, serving as a control.

This clonotype was found many times. The chain recombines TRBV10-3 with TRBJ2-3, with TRBD2 identical over 7 bases. The germline CDR1 and CDR2 sequences are ENHRY and SYGVKD. V trimming: 10 bases; J trimming: 1 base; junction bases outside the gene matches: 5. The CDR3 has 13 residues. The DNA of the CDR3 is TGTGCCACTGGTGGGGGGGGCACAGATACGCAGTATTTT. Its translation: CATGGGGTDTQYF.

Notes on this clonotype: Here the CDR3 omits its conserved ending phenylalanine or tryptophan, so a read error is the likely source. No DNA is shown, since the ends of the CDR3 on it are uncertain; the CDR3 is the one TCRdb lists. The J gene is TRBJ2-7, the V gene TRBV7-3. Germline V lookup: CDR1 SGHTA, CDR2 FQGTGA. The CDR3 is 11 amino acids in total, end residues counted. The CDR3 sequence is CASSRQAGSLC.

The genes are TRBV6-2 or TRBV6-3 and TRBJ1-2; 8 bases align to TRBD1. This CDR3 spans 14 amino acids. V lost 7 bases and J lost 3; bases outside the gene matches: 7. Germline CDR1 MNHEY, CDR2 SVGEGT. The DNA for the CDR3 is TGTGCCAGCAAGCATGTGGACAGGGACTATGGCTACACCTTC. It encodes CASKHVDRDYGYTF.

The chain uses TRBV19 and TRBJ2-7, with TRBD1 as a possible D gene (6 bases). Germline V gives CDR1 LNHDA, CDR2 SQIVND (reference sequence). There are 14 residues in the CDR3. V gave up 4 bases and J gave up 3 bases, with 13 bases separating them. As DNA, the CDR3 is TGTGCCAGTAGTACGACAGGAGCCCACTACGAGCAGTACTTC. Amino acids: CASSTTGAHYEQYF.

Concerning this clonotype: The CDR3 does not end in the conserved phenylalanine or tryptophan, so this is likely a read error. The DNA is left out, because the CDR3 cannot be placed on it with certainty; the CDR3 is given as TCRdb lists it. This sequence joins TRBV2 and TRBJ2-7; the D call in the table, TRBD1, was not verified against the DNA. Ends included, the CDR3 has 16 residues. The germline CDR1 and CDR2 sequences are SNHLY and FYNNEI. The CDR3 is CATSRERLGGSYYLGC.

The CDR3 loop reads CASSSSSLALGQKTHEQYF. DNA for the CDR3: TGTGCCAGCAGTTCATCCTCTTTAGCTCTGGGACAGAAAACCCACGAGCAGTACTTC. The genes are TRBV6-2 or TRBV6-3 and TRBJ2-7, with 7 bases fitting TRBD1. Germline V gene sequence: CDR1 MNHEY, CDR2 SVGEGT. Trimming cost V 4 bases and J 5 bases; bases outside gene matches: 23. The CDR3 spans 19 residues.

The CDR3: CASSQDYAEANEQFF. The CDR3 coding sequence is TGCGCCAGCAGCCAAGATTACGCCGAAGCCAATGAGCAGTTCTTC. The chain links TRBV5-1 to TRBJ2-1; D call uncertain. V was clipped by 4 bases and J by 6 bases, with 17 bases between them. Germline assignment: CDR1 SGHRS and CDR2 YFSETQ. This CDR3 is 15 amino acids long. The variable domain in full, with the rest retrieved from reference TRBV5-1 and TRBJ2-1, is KAGVTQTPRYLIKTRGQQVTLSCSPISGHRSVSWYQQTPGQGLQFLFEYFSETQRNKGNFPGRFSGRQFSNSRSEMNVSTLELGDSALYLCASSQDYAEANEQFFGPGTRLTVL.

The V call is TRBV10-3, the J call TRBJ2-1; TRBD1 is a possible D gene (5 bases). Looked up from germline, CDR1 is ENHRY and CDR2 is SYGVKD. The CDR3 has 12 amino acids. The germline V and J ends were trimmed by 2 bases and 8 bases, with 7 bases remaining between them. The CDR3 sequence: CAISEDRYEQFF. In nucleotides, the CDR3 is TGTGCCATCAGTGAGGACAGATATGAGCAGTTCTTC.

This clonotype was counted between two and nine times. The junction departs from germline at one end; a sequencing error may be responsible. The V gene is TRBV7-3, the J gene TRBJ1-2; D is unresolved. This CDR3 is 13 amino acids long. Germline V gene data show CDR1 as SGHTA and CDR2 as FQGTGA. CDR3: CASSLGGQSAPAF. The CDR3 region has the DNA TGTGCCAGCAGCTTAGGCGGGCAATCAGCCCCAGCATTT.

To note about this clonotype: An end of the junction does not agree with germline; a read error may underlie this. The chain employs TRBV7-2 and TRBJ2-3, with D unresolved. There are 12 residues in the CDR3. Germline CDR1 and CDR2: SGHTA and FQGNSA. CDR3 DNA: TGTGCCAGCAACAAGTTCACATATACGCAGTATTTT. Protein: CASNKFTYTQYF.

The rearrangement links TRBV5-1 to TRBJ2-5; 11 bases map to TRBD1. This CDR3 region has 15 residues. The J segment lost 7 bases and the V segment lost 1 base, leaving 6 bases of the junction unmatched. The germline V gene encodes CDR1 SGHRS and CDR2 YFSETQ. The CDR3 DNA follows: TGCGCCAGCAGCTTGCCTGGACAGGGGGCATGGACCCAGTACTTC. Translated: CASSLPGQGAWTQYF. Filled out from reference TRBV5-1 and TRBJ2-5, the complete variable domain reads KAGVTQTPRYLIKTRGQQVTLSCSPISGHRSVSWYQQTPGQGLQFLFEYFSETQRNKGNFPGRFSGRQFSNSRSEMNVSTLELGDSALYLCASSLPGQGAWTQYFGPGTRLLVL.

This clonotype has only a few counts. A read error may be the cause here, since a much bigger clone is one base away. V usage is TRBV11-2 and J usage is TRBJ1-2; 7 bases fit TRBD1. The CDR3 has 14 amino acids. Germline V gene lookup returns CDR1 SGHAT and CDR2 FQNNGV. The CDR3 reads CASSPRQGSYGHTF. The CDR3 DNA follows: TGTGCCAGCAGCCCAAGACAGGGTTCCTATGGCCACACCTTC.